One and the same sample provided the 13 T cell receptor beta chains below, sequenced in a study of T cell responses to AZD1222 COVID-19 vaccine. Only in-frame clones appear in the TCRdb table, and some are missing; sequencing was by immunoSEQ multiplex PCR. The sample yields around 100,000 clones, about 83% seen once. The sample here was peripheral blood, taken on day 0 of AZD1222 vaccination. These receptors were collected from an adult in good health.

The gene calls are TRBV4-3 and TRBJ1-2, with TRBD1 as a possible D gene (5 bases). The length of the CDR3 is 16 residues. CDR1 is LGHNA and CDR2 is YSLEER in the germline V gene. V lost 0 bases, J lost 4 bases, and 15 bases lay in between. Here the CDR3 reads CASSQDFGGTLYGYTF. The CDR3 DNA sequence: TGCGCCAGCAGCCAAGATTTCGGGGGTACACTCTATGGCTACACCTTC.

The chain is built from TRBV7-9 and TRBJ1-3; 8 bases line up with TRBD1. V trimming: 1 base; J trimming: 7 bases; junction bases outside the gene matches: 15. CDR3 length equals 18 residues. Germline V CDR1 and CDR2: SEHNR, FQNEAQ (reference sequence). CDR3 nucleotides: TGTGCCAGCAGCTTAGGGGCAGGGGGCTCGGACAGGAGGAACACCATATATTTT. It specifies CASSLGAGGSDRRNTIYF.

The genes are TRBV5-1 and TRBJ1-5; D is possibly TRBD1 (6 bases). The germline V gene has CDR1 SGHRS and CDR2 YFSETQ. The V gene lost 2 bases and the J gene lost 6 bases, with 12 bases spanning the gap. The CDR3 totals 14 residues. In nucleotides, the CDR3 is TGCGCCAGCAGCTTAGCCGACAGGTCTCAGCCCCAGCATTTT. Translated: CASSLADRSQPQHF.

The chain is built from TRBV4-3 and TRBJ1-1, with D hard to call. CDR1 and CDR2 from the germline V gene are LGHNA and YSLEER. The CDR3 sequence is 16 residues long. V lost 5 bases, J lost 0 bases, and 16 bases lay in between. CDR3 region: CASSLRRAGMNTEAFF. CDR3 nucleotide sequence: TGCGCCAGCAGCTTGCGGAGGGCGGGTATGAACACTGAAGCTTTCTTT.

The J gene is TRBJ2-3, the V gene TRBV11-2; 7 bases match TRBD2. Looked up from germline, CDR1 is SGHAT and CDR2 is FQNNGV. Trimming at V came to 2 bases and at J to 1 base, leaving 6 bases not matched to a gene. The CDR3 length is 16 residues. The CDR3 region has the DNA TGTGCCAGCAGCTTACTAGCGGTGGGGGGCACAGATACGCAGTATTTT. Its protein is CASSLLAVGGTDTQYF.

The chain combines TRBV29-1 with TRBJ2-1; D not certain. V lost 7 bases to trimming and J lost 0 bases, with 13 bases between them. This CDR3 comprises 14 residues. Germline CDR1 is SQVTM and CDR2 is ANQGSEA. The CDR3 reads CSGRAQNSYNEQFF. DNA for the CDR3: TGCAGCGGCCGGGCGCAAAACTCCTACAATGAGCAGTTCTTC.

The chain combines TRBV7-2 with TRBJ2-1, with D perhaps TRBD1 (7 bases). This CDR3 spans 14 amino acids. V lost 5 bases to trimming and J lost 12 bases, with 20 bases between them. Germline assignment: CDR1 SGHTA and CDR2 FQGNSA. For the CDR3, the DNA is TGTGCCAGCAGCCCTGGGACAAGCCAGGGGGGGCAGTTCTTC. Encoded protein: CASSPGTSQGGQFF.

The genes are TRBV28 and TRBJ1-6, with D unresolved. The CDR3 has 16 amino acids. V was cut by 4 bases and J by 7 bases, with 17 bases left in between. CDR1 is MDHEN and CDR2 is SYDVKM in the germline V gene. The CDR3 DNA reads as TGTGCCAGCAGTTCTTATGTGGGATTTAAGAATTCACCCCTCCACTTT. Amino acids: CASSSYVGFKNSPLHF.

The chain uses TRBV18 and TRBJ2-2, with no clear D. This CDR3 is built from 13 residues. From germline, CDR1 is KGHSH and CDR2 LQKENI. V lost 0 bases to trimming and J lost 1 base, with 0 bases between them. The CDR3 region has the DNA TGTGCCAGCTCACCACCGAACACCGGGGAGCTGTTTTTT. It yields the protein CASSPPNTGELFF.

The chain joins TRBV5-1 to TRBJ2-7; 11 nucleotides match TRBD2. Germline V gene lookup returns CDR1 SGHRS and CDR2 YFSETQ. CDR3 length equals 15 residues. V lost 3 bases, J lost 4 bases, and 6 bases stayed unmatched. The CDR3, as DNA: TGCGCCAGCAGCTCCCCGACTAGCGGGGCTTACGAGCAGTACTTC. It yields the protein CASSSPTSGAYEQYF. The variable domain in full, with the rest retrieved from reference TRBV5-1 and TRBJ2-7, is KAGVTQTPRYLIKTRGQQVTLSCSPISGHRSVSWYQQTPGQGLQFLFEYFSETQRNKGNFPGRFSGRQFSNSRSEMNVSTLELGDSALYLCASSSPTSGAYEQYFGPGTRLTVT.

The CDR3 spells CASSHFEGQEQPQHF. The CDR3 DNA is TGTGCCAGCAGCCACTTTGAGGGGCAGGAACAGCCCCAGCATTTT. The gene calls are TRBV7-8 and TRBJ1-5; weak D call: TRBD1 (5 bases). Germline V lookup: CDR1 SGHVS, CDR2 FQNEAQ. V was pared by 5 bases and J by 7 bases, with 18 bases between. CDR3 length equals 15 residues.

The V call is TRBV7-2, the J call TRBJ2-7; 8 bases are shared with TRBD1. V gave up 1 base and J gave up 4 bases; unmatched junction bases: 6. This CDR3 region has 15 residues. Germline values: CDR1 SGHTA, CDR2 FQGNSA. DNA for the CDR3: TGTGCCAGCAGCTTAGTTCAGGGGGCAAAATACGAGCAGTACTTC. This codes for CASSLVQGAKYEQYF.

This chain connects TRBV29-1 to TRBJ1-3; D unclear. The CDR3 runs to 13 residues. V dropped 6 bases and J dropped 2 bases, with 11 bases sitting between them. Germline CDR1 is SQVTM and CDR2 is ANQGSEA. This CDR3 reads CSVGSGAGNTIYF. The CDR3, as DNA: TGCAGCGTCGGGTCGGGAGCTGGAAACACCATATATTTT.